This T cell receptor (beta chain) derives from a study of control samples from healthy donors and cancer patients. This CDR3 is built from 15 residues. V gave up 5 bases and J gave up 5 bases; unmatched junction bases: 6. CDR1 is PRHDT, CDR2 FYEKMQ, per germline (reference sequence). This table comes from immunoSEQ multiplex PCR, and its TCRdb copy is limited to in-frame clones, with some not included. The sample shows some 130,000 clones, roughly 90% of them seen only once. This chain connects TRBV13 to TRBJ2-2, with TRBD1 identical over 9 bases. Sequenced input: blood. The source is a woman in her forties or fifties in good health. CDR3 nucleotides: TGTGCCAGCAGCGATCAGACAGGGGGGACCGGGGAGCTGTTTTTT. Its protein product is CASSDQTGGTGELFF.